This T cell receptor beta chain derives from a study of cytomegalovirus exposure and HLA in healthy donors (dated by TCRdb to between 2016 and 2019). For the wider study: A later analysis indicated that the roughly 120 validation repertoires were generated on the platform also employed for the 666 repertoires of the first cohort. The aim of the study was to test whether cataloging public T cell receptors could identify signatures of past pathogen exposure. A separate validation cohort of over a hundred different subjects was used in addition to the 666-subject first cohort. To predict cytomegalovirus infection status, the study combined high-throughput TCR immunosequencing, statistical association of individual TCRs with disease status, and machine learning. The paper's findings and limits, for the study overall: The authors suggested that the approach could potentially be generalized to other disease states and immunological phenotypes. While some public TCRs were present in many individuals, most TCR sequences turned up only very rarely across donors. A few of the identified cytomegalovirus-associated TCR beta chains were confirmed in vitro to be specific for cytomegalovirus antigens. The classifier was reported to diagnose cytomegalovirus status with high specificity and sensitivity in both the original cohort and the validation cohort. In the study, 150 to 200 TCR beta chains were listed as associated with cytomegalovirus. Of the cluster scores, roughly 95% were above 0 in a later analysis, which found that TCRs clustered in the first cohort also tended to co-occur in the 130 or so validation repertoires. All 120 or so repertoires were used to score co-occurrence in the validation cohort in a later analysis, because that analysis had no HLA typing for the cohort.

The donors belonged to the validation cohort of 120 subjects, which was separate from the roughly 670-subject first cohort. A word on this clone: Its antigen has not been determined. No base quality values were provided; no much bigger clone lies one nucleotide off.

Library preparation used the immunoSEQ multiplex PCR assay. Processing in the source paper ran as follows. A statistical classification framework was developed to diagnose cytomegalovirus status using the catalog of TCR beta chain sequences. The source is immuneACCESS, and TCRdb retained only in-frame sequences with V and J called. Part of the clones is not carried over; for the studies checked, unresolved V genes explain less than half of this, and the remainder is unexplained. V and J calls and clone size follow that table, whereas D and trimming were derived from the DNA. This sample is represented by 97,000 or so clones; around 88% of them were singletons. The top ten clonotypes cover under 4.5% of the sample. Unmatched junction bases come to 14, with V trimmed by 2 bases and J by 0 bases. For CDR1 and CDR2, the germline V gene lists MDHEN and SYDVKM. The CDR3 starts with the cysteine, ends with the phenylalanine, and has 21 residues. Only CDR3 DNA is held: 63 bases, read in frame from base 1.

Sequences were obtained from PBMCs. The rearrangement joined TRBV28 to TRBJ2-6, and 9 bases in between align with TRBD2. This sequence originates from a woman aged 25 to 39 in good health and CMV-seronegative. The CDR3 protein is CASSLVWRGGAKSSGANVLTF. The DNA reads TGTGCCAGCAGTTTAGTCTGGCGGGGGGGCGCAAAGAGCTCTGGGGCCAACGTCCTGACTTTC.